The present T cell receptor (beta chain) was sequenced within a study of blood T cell repertoires in COVID-19. Study background: The samples span acute and convalescent COVID-19 from the United States, Italy and Spain.

As handled by the study authors: Amplified reference gene primers provided the basis for estimating nucleated cell counts. Only in-frame clones appear in the TCRdb table, and some are missing; sequencing was by immunoSEQ multiplex PCR. The V and J calls and clone size are taken from that table; D and trimming were inferred from the DNA. Of about 160,000 clones listed, approximately 80% are singletons. The V gene lost 0 bases and the J gene lost 5 bases, with 13 bases spanning the gap. The germline CDR1 and CDR2 sequences are LGHNA and YSLEER. CDR3 size: 16 residues. This sequence originates from an elderly woman with active or convalescent COVID-19. The chain links TRBV4-3 to TRBJ2-2; possible D gene TRBD1, 5 bases. What was sequenced was peripheral blood. The CDR3 loop reads CASSQDFRADTGELFF. As DNA, the CDR3 is TGCGCCAGCAGCCAAGATTTCAGGGCGGATACCGGGGAGCTGTTTTTT.